Here is one TCR beta chain with its context. What this receptor recognizes is not known. Base qualities were left out, and no much larger clone turns up one base away. Libraries came from RT-PCR. The sequencer listed for this sample is Illumina HiSeq 2500. The public sequencing data were trimmed at Q25 with fastp and processed into clonotypes with MiXCR by TCRdb, which kept only in-frame beta chains. Entries are consolidated by CDR3 protein sequence, retaining the most common genes and DNA. This sample has a few hundred thousand distinct CDR3 sequences in its table, and 20% to 25% of those were observed once. About 10% of the sample is in the top ten clones. This sample was taken from a study of response to subunit inactivated influenza vaccine listed by TCRdb under 2018. Looking at the study overall: The study used deep quantitative T cell receptor repertoire profiling to track responses to a trivalent subunit inactivated influenza vaccine.

Taken from the germline V gene (reference sequence), the CDR1 and CDR2 loops are LNHDA and SQIVND. The CDR3 numbers 15 residues from cysteine through phenylalanine. CDR3 DNA is the only sequence kept; it has 45 bases, read in frame from the first base. The germline V and J ends show losses of 9 bases and 0 bases respectively, and no gene match explains 7 bases of the junction. The paper's findings and limits, for the study overall: The authors suggested that each seasonal influenza vaccination may recruit only a limited number of new T cells.

The sequence is built from TRBV19 and TRBJ1-5; a stretch of 8 junction bases matches TRBD1. This TCR was sampled from a man between 50 and 75 years old who received an inactivated influenza vaccine. Donor details come from another sample of the same person, matched by shared clones. Specimen: PBMCs from blood, collected roughly 20 months after vaccination. CDR3 protein: CASSGTGLSNQPQHF. The DNA sequence is given as TGTGCCAGCTCGGGGACAGGACTTAGCAATCAGCCCCAGCATTTT.